The entry below gives a single T cell receptor (beta chain) sequence along with its context. Its antigen is still unknown. Germline lookup yields CDR1 SQVTM and CDR2 ANQGSEA. Trimming pared 2 bases from V and 1 base from J, leaving 10 bases between. This CDR3 spans 14 amino acids. This record comes from a study of Tregs in tolerant kidney transplant recipients. Study-wide results and limits: This study did not directly address biological reproducibility. Activated donor B cell expansion appeared to reveal the most relevant donor-specific TCRbeta repertoire. The small number of patients limits these findings pending further validation.

Unstimulated regulatory T cells (CD4+CD25+CD127-), CD4+CD25- non-regulatory cells, CD4 and CD8 cells were FACS-sorted from thawed PBMCs. Repertoires were generated with immunoSEQ multiplex PCR, while TCRdb's copy carries only in-frame clones and drops some. Of tens of thousands of clones in the sample, around 94% were seen once. The clonotype originates from a human donor in good health. The chain couples TRBV29-1 to TRBJ2-3; D perhaps matches TRBD2 (6 bases). Sequencing was performed on CD8+ T cells from blood. CDR3 sequence: CSVEWGEGTDTQYF. In nucleotides, the CDR3 is TGCAGCGTTGAATGGGGGGAGGGCACAGATACGCAGTATTTT.